The rows below give T cell receptor beta chains drawn from one sample of a study of blood T cell repertoires in COVID-19. TCRdb's table, derived via immunoSEQ multiplex PCR, lists solely in-frame clones and lacks some. The sample has just under 300,000 clones, about 87% seen once. The sequenced sample was peripheral blood. These receptors all stem from an older man with acute or convalescent COVID-19. Both conserved end residues are part of each CDR3. D genes are given only for firm matches. A row's size may be missing; if present it is once, few, many or a size class.

J,V,size,D,length,DNA,CDR3
TRBJ2-1,TRBV15,-,TRBD2,18,TGTGCCACCAGCAGAGGTCTAGCGGGAGGGTCCTCCTACAATGAGCAGTTCTTC,CATSRGLAGGSSYNEQFF
TRBJ2-2,TRBV23-1,-,-,24,TGCGCCAGCAGTCCCCTCGACAGGGGGGCGTCGGGGGGGTATTCCTTACCGAACACCGGGGAGCTGTTTTTT,CASSPLDRGASGGYSLPNTGELFF
TRBJ1-5,TRBV5-4,-,-,15,TGTGCCAGCAGCGAGGGCCCTAACCTACATCAGCCCCAGCATTTT,CASSEGPNLHQPQHF
TRBJ1-2,TRBV25-1,-,TRBD1,15,TGTGCCAGCAGTGAATTAGGGGACAGGGAGCCTGGCTACACCTTC,CASSELGDREPGYTF
TRBJ1-1,TRBV21-1,-,-,15,TGTGCCAGCAGCAAAGAGAGGGGGCTGTGCACTGAAGCTTTCTTT,CASSKERGLCTEAFF
TRBJ1-2,TRBV5-6,-,-,14,TGTGCCAGCAGGGCTGGGGGCAGGGAAGATGGCTACACCTTC,CASRAGGREDGYTF
TRBJ1-2,TRBV7-9,-,-,16,TGTGCCAGCAGCTTAGGAGGAATTCGGGCTAACTATGGCTACACCTTC,CASSLGGIRANYGYTF
TRBJ1-2,TRBV3-1/TRBV3-2,-,-,14,TGTGCCAGCAGTCCCTTATGGGGCAACTATGGCTACACCTTC,CASSPLWGNYGYTF
TRBJ2-1,TRBV5-6,-,TRBD2,15,TGTGCCAGCGGACTTTTAGCGGGAGGGCCTCGTGAGCAGTTCTTC,CASGLLAGGPREQFF
TRBJ2-3,TRBV27,-,-,17,TGTGCCAGCAGTTTATCGGTTGGGCTAGCCGACACAGATACGCAGTATTTT,CASSLSVGLADTDTQYF
TRBJ1-1,TRBV5-6,-,-,15,TGTGCCAGCAGCTCGGCCCCCGCAGGGGACACTGAAGCTTTCTTT,CASSSAPAGDTEAFF
TRBJ1-5,TRBV7-2,-,TRBD1,14,TGTGCCAGCAGCTTTCAGGGGGCAAATCAGCCCCAGCATTTT,CASSFQGANQPQHF
TRBJ2-7,TRBV4-3,-,TRBD2,15,TGCGCCAGCAGCCAATGGTCTAGCGGGATCCCTCGGCAGTACTTC,CASSQWSSGIPRQYF
TRBJ1-5,TRBV27,-,TRBD1,15,TGTGCCAGCAGTTTAGGGACAGGGAAGAATCAGCCCCAGCATTTT,CASSLGTGKNQPQHF
TRBJ2-7,TRBV7-9,-,TRBD1,13,TGTGCCAGCAGGACAGGGAGCTCCTACGAGCAGTACTTC,CASRTGSSYEQYF
TRBJ1-5,TRBV6-4,-,TRBD1,14,TGTGCCAGCAGCGCCCAGGGGGACGGGCAGCCCCAGCATTTT,CASSAQGDGQPQHF
TRBJ2-1,TRBV6-4,once,-,13,TGTGCCAGCAGTGTAGAGGTCGGGGGTGAGCAGTTCTTC,CASSVEVGGEQFF
TRBJ2-1,TRBV28,-,TRBD2,15,TGTGCCAGCAGTCCTGGGGGTAGCGGGGGCCATGAGCAGTTCTTC,CASSPGGSGGHEQFF
TRBJ2-7,TRBV5-5,-,TRBD1,13,TGTGCCAGCACCCGGGACAGGACCTACGAGCAGTACTTC,CASTRDRTYEQYF
TRBJ2-7,TRBV10-3,-,TRBD1,13,TGTGCCATCAGTGGGGACAGGGGCTACGAGCAGTACTTC,CAISGDRGYEQYF
TRBJ1-5,TRBV3-1/TRBV3-2,-,-,13,TGTGCCAGCAGCCAATCGCAGGGATGGCCCCAGCATTTT,CASSQSQGWPQHF
TRBJ1-3,TRBV6-2/TRBV6-3,-,-,13,TGTGCCAGCAGCCCAGCCTCTGGAAACACCATATATTTT,CASSPASGNTIYF
TRBJ2-3,TRBV5-1,-,-,13,TGCGCCAGCAGCTTTAGTAGTCTTGATACGCAGTATTTT,CASSFSSLDTQYF
TRBJ2-7,TRBV4-1,-,TRBD2,13,TGCGCCAGCAGCCAGAGCGGGAGCTACGAGCAGTACTTC,CASSQSGSYEQYF
TRBJ2-1,TRBV2,-,-,15,TGTGCCAGCAGTCAGGACAAGTTCTCCTACAATGAGCAGTTCTTC,CASSQDKFSYNEQFF
TRBJ1-2,TRBV10-3,few,-,14,TGTGCCATCAGTGAGTCTTGGCAGGGAAATGGCTACACCTTC,CAISESWQGNGYTF
TRBJ1-2,TRBV28,few,-,12,TGTGCCAGCAGTTTCTCTAACTATGGCTACACCTTC,CASSFSNYGYTF
TRBJ2-7,TRBV14,-,TRBD1,13,TGTGCCAGCAGCCGAGGACAGGGGGCAGAGCAGTACTTC,CASSRGQGAEQYF
TRBJ1-1,TRBV7-8,-,-,13,TGTGCCAGCATATTGGCGGGGGACACTGAAGCTTTCTTT,CASILAGDTEAFF
TRBJ1-1,TRBV19,-,-,15,TGTGCCAGTAGTATGGGCATAACTTCGAACACTGAAGCTTTCTTT,CASSMGITSNTEAFF
TRBJ1-2,TRBV28,few,TRBD1,14,TGTGCCAGCAGTTTGATGACAGGGTGGTATGGCTACACCTTC,CASSLMTGWYGYTF
TRBJ1-5,TRBV7-9,-,-,14,TGTGCCAGCAGCAAGGTGGGCGGCAATCAGCCCCAGCATTTT,CASSKVGGNQPQHF
TRBJ2-3,TRBV6-2/TRBV6-3,-,TRBD2,16,TGTGCCAGCAGCACTAGACTAGCGGGAGAGGTAGATACGCAGTATTTT,CASSTRLAGEVDTQYF
TRBJ2-3,TRBV4-1,-,TRBD1,16,TGCGCCAGCAGCCAAGATGCCCACAACAGGGGCTATACGCAGTATTTT,CASSQDAHNRGYTQYF
TRBJ2-1,TRBV7-6,-,TRBD1,19,TGTGCCAGCAGCTTAGTGTCAGGGGGCCTTTCCATTACCTACAATGAGCAGTTCTTC,CASSLVSGGLSITYNEQFF
TRBJ1-4,TRBV6-6,-,TRBD1,15,TGTGCCAGCAGTCCACCGGGACAGGGTAATGAAAAACTGTTTTTT,CASSPPGQGNEKLFF
TRBJ2-1,TRBV4-3,-,TRBD1,15,TGCGCCAGCAGCCTTAGACAGGGGGACTACAATGAGCAGTTCTTC,CASSLRQGDYNEQFF
TRBJ1-6,TRBV27,-,TRBD1,15,TGTGCCAGCAGGGGGGGGGACAGGGGGAATTCACCCCTCCACTTT,CASRGGDRGNSPLHF
TRBJ1-4,TRBV5-1,-,TRBD1,16,TGCGCCAGCAGCACGGGACAGGGAGGAACTAATGAAAAACTGTTTTTT,CASSTGQGGTNEKLFF
TRBJ2-5,TRBV9,-,TRBD2,15,TGTGCCAGCAGCGTACTTAGCGGGCTGAAAGAGACCCAGTACTTC,CASSVLSGLKETQYF
TRBJ2-1,TRBV3-1/TRBV3-2,-,TRBD2,13,TGTGCCAGCCGGCGGGGCGGGGGGGATGAGCAGTTCTTC,CASRRGGGDEQFF
TRBJ1-3,TRBV28,-,TRBD1,14,TGTGCCAGCAGCTCAGGGGGCGCTGGAAACACCATATATTTT,CASSSGGAGNTIYF
TRBJ2-2,TRBV7-3,-,-,16,TGTGCCAGCAGCCCTCGCAAGGGAGGAAACACCGGGGAGCTGTTTTTT,CASSPRKGGNTGELFF
TRBJ2-6,TRBV27,-,-,17,TGTGCCAGCAGTCCCTACGCCGGTAGCTCTGGGGCCAACGTCCTGACTTTC,CASSPYAGSSGANVLTF
TRBJ1-2,TRBV5-6,-,-,15,TGTGCCAGCAGCGGGGCGTCCGTGCGGAACTATGGCTACACCTTC,CASSGASVRNYGYTF
TRBJ1-5,TRBV10-3,-,-,14,TGTGCCATCAGTGAGGAACAGGGTATTCAGCCCCAGCATTTT,CAISEEQGIQPQHF
TRBJ1-2,TRBV6-5,-,-,13,TGTGCCAGCAGTTCGCGGCAGAACTATGGCTACACCTTC,CASSSRQNYGYTF
TRBJ1-2,TRBV27,-,-,15,TGTGCCAGCAGTACGGGGGGCCGCGATTGGGGTGGCTACACCTTC,CASSTGGRDWGGYTF
TRBJ1-6,TRBV6-5,-,TRBD1,16,TGTGCCAGCAGTTACTCTGGGACAGGGGGCCCCCCCACCCTCCACTTT,CASSYSGTGGPPTLHF
TRBJ2-7,TRBV4-1,-,TRBD1,13,TGCGCCAGCAGCACAGGGGGCGGGTACGAGCAGTACTTC,CASSTGGGYEQYF
TRBJ2-5,TRBV4-2,many,TRBD2,17,TGTGCCAGCAGCCAAGACCCTACTAGCGGGAGATCAGAGACCCAGTACTTC,CASSQDPTSGRSETQYF
TRBJ1-6,TRBV4-2,-,-,17,TGTGCCAGCAGCCAAGTTGGGGGGGCGGTAGTCAATTCACCCCTCCACTTT,CASSQVGGAVVNSPLHF
TRBJ1-2,TRBV27,-,-,13,TGTGCCAGCAAGGCGGGGGGCGGCTATGGCTACACCTTC,CASKAGGGYGYTF
TRBJ2-7,TRBV28,-,TRBD2,14,TGTGCCAGCAGTTTACCGGGGACTAGCGGCAGCCAGTACTTC,CASSLPGTSGSQYF
TRBJ2-5,TRBV5-1,once,-,15,TGCGCCAGCAGCTTGGCCAAAGCCAGCGAAGAGACCCAGTACTTC,CASSLAKASEETQYF
TRBJ2-5,TRBV9,-,TRBD2,16,TGTGCCAGCAGCGTAGGGGCTAGCGGGTACCAAGAGACCCAGTACTTC,CASSVGASGYQETQYF
TRBJ1-1,TRBV4-1,-,-,15,TGCGCCAGCAGCCAAGACGAGGGTGCGAACACTGAAGCTTTCTTT,CASSQDEGANTEAFF
TRBJ2-7,TRBV28,-,TRBD1,13,TGTGCCAGCAGTTCCGGACAGGACTACGAGCAGTACTTC,CASSSGQDYEQYF